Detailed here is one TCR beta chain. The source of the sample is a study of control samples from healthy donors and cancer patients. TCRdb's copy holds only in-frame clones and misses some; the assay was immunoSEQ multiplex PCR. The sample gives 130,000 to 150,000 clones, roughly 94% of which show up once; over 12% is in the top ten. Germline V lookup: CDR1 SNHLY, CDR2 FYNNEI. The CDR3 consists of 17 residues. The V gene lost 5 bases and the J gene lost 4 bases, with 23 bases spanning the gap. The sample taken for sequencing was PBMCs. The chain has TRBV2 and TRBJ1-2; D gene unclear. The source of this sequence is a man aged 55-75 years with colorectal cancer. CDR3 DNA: TGTGCCAGCAGTCCCAACCTAAGTGGGGTGTCGGGCTATGGCTACACCTTC. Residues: CASSPNLSGVSGYGYTF.